These 5 T cell receptor beta chains originate from one sample sequenced in a study of blood T cell repertoires in COVID-19. The assay was immunoSEQ multiplex PCR, and TCRdb's table has in-frame clones only and misses some. The sample consists of 150,000 to 200,000 clones, roughly four fifths of them appearing once. Sequences were obtained from peripheral blood. These receptors were obtained from a man aged 25-40 years with active or convalescent COVID-19.

The J gene is TRBJ2-3, the V gene TRBV6-5; TRBD1 agrees at 8 bases. With 6 bases clipped from V and 0 bases from J, the junction kept 5 bases outside the gene matches. Germline V gene lookup returns CDR1 MNHEY and CDR2 SVGAGI. The CDR3 loop spans 15 amino acids. Written as DNA, the CDR3 is TGTGCCAGCAGCCTATGGGACAGGAGCACAGATACGCAGTATTTT. Residues: CASSLWDRSTDTQYF.

The CDR3 sequence: CASSLGQGDEQYV. The CDR3 DNA reads as TGTGCCAGCAGCCTCGGACAGGGCGACGAGCAGTACGTC. V gene TRBV5-4 combines with J gene TRBJ2-7; 8 bases are shared with TRBD1. Trimming cost V 4 bases and J 5 bases; bases outside gene matches: 5. The CDR3 covers 13 residues. CDR1 and CDR2 (germline): SGHNT, YYREEE (reference sequence).

The chain has TRBV27 and TRBJ1-1; 7 bases fit TRBD1. V trimming: 5 bases; J trimming: 5 bases; junction bases outside the gene matches: 5. This CDR3 has 13 amino acids. Germline assignment: CDR1 MNHEY and CDR2 SMNVEV (reference sequence). The CDR3 region has the DNA TGTGCCAGCAGTCTGTGGGACAGAACTGAAGCTTTCTTT. As protein: CASSLWDRTEAFF.

V usage is TRBV6-5 and J usage is TRBJ2-7; D possibly corresponds to TRBD1 (6 bases). Germline lookup yields CDR1 MNHEY and CDR2 SVGAGI. This CDR3 is 14 amino acids long. Trimming took 7 bases from V and 0 from J, leaving 13 bases between them. Here the CDR3 DNA reads TGTGCCAGCACCCCAGGGGAACACTCCTACGAGCAGTACTTC. Translated, it gives CASTPGEHSYEQYF.

J is TRBJ2-3 and V is TRBV2; 11 nucleotides line up with TRBD2. This CDR3 is 15 amino acids long. The ends lost 6 bases at V and 4 bases at J; junction bases unmatched: 6. Germline V CDR1 and CDR2: SNHLY, FYNNEI. CDR3 nucleotides: TGTGCCAGCAGGGCTCTAGCGGGAGGATCAGATACGCAGTATTTT. Encoded protein: CASRALAGGSDTQYF. The whole variable domain, remainder taken from reference TRBV2 and TRBJ2-3, is EPEVTQTPSHQVTQMGQEVILRCVPISNHLYFYWYRQILGQKVEFLVSFYNNEISEKSEIFDDQFSVERPDGSNFTLKIRSTKLEDSAMYFCASRALAGGSDTQYFGPGTRLTVL.